The 30 T cell receptor beta chains presented below share a single source sample, sequenced in a study of T cells in Graves' hyperthyroidism and ophthalmopathy. RNA transcripts gave rise to amplified TCR beta CDR3 regions. RT-PCR in the first round (using the HTBI primer set) targeted the TCR CDR3. TCRdb ran MiXCR on the multiplex PCR reads and lists one entry per CDR3 protein. The sample holds nearly 750,000 distinct CDR3 sequences, roughly a third seen once. The sequenced sample was blood. The source of these receptors is a middle-aged woman with Graves' hyperthyroidism.

This clonotype was seen repeatedly, ten times or more. V gene TRBV10-1 combines with J gene TRBJ2-5, with 7 bases lining up with TRBD1. The V segment lost 8 bases and the J segment 7 bases; nucleotides outside the gene matches: 13. In germline, CDR1 is WNHNN, CDR2 SYGVQD (reference sequence). The CDR3 covers 14 residues. The CDR3 loop is CASGTGENLGTQYF. The CDR3 DNA reads TGCGCCAGCGGTACAGGGGAAAATCTCGGGACCCAGTACTTC.

The chain joins TRBV29-1 to TRBJ2-1; D is possibly TRBD1 (5 bases). Germline V gene data show CDR1 as SQVTM and CDR2 as ANQGSEA. The V end lost 3 bases, the J end lost 8 bases, and 11 bases lay between the germline ends. CDR3 length: 12 amino acids. DNA for the CDR3: TGCAGCGTTGATGGGGCTGGCGATGAGCAGTTCTTC. This sequence encodes CSVDGAGDEQFF.

V is TRBV2 and J is TRBJ2-2; 7 positions match TRBD1. This CDR3 is 15 amino acids long. Germline values: CDR1 SNHLY, CDR2 FYNNEI. Trimming took 5 bases from V and 5 from J; bases not matched to a gene: 8. In DNA form, the CDR3 reads TGTGCCAGCAGTTACCTATTGACAGGGACCGGGGAGCTGTTTTTT. Translated: CASSYLLTGTGELFF.

The chain combines TRBV29-1 with TRBJ2-3; 13 nucleotides agree with TRBD2. V trimming: 6 bases; J trimming: 4 bases; junction bases outside the gene matches: 4. Germline V gives CDR1 SQVTM, CDR2 ANQGSEA. The CDR3 spans 14 residues. The CDR3, as DNA: TGCAGCGTAAGACTAGCGGGAGGATCAGATACGCAGTATTTT. It specifies CSVRLAGGSDTQYF.

The chain employs TRBV6-5 and TRBJ1-6, with a weak D call TRBD1 (6 bases). Germline V gene lookup returns CDR1 MNHEY and CDR2 SVGAGI. The CDR3 is 15 residues long. Trimming took 5 bases from V and 8 from J, leaving 16 bases between them. The CDR3 sequence is CASSPGPAGDSPLHF. Written as DNA, the CDR3 is TGTGCCAGCAGTCCCGGCCCCGCAGGGGATTCACCCCTCCACTTT.

This clonotype was seen repeatedly, ten times or more. DNA of the CDR3: TGTGCCAGCAGCTTTTGGGCTACGAGCAATCAGCCCCAGCATTTT. It codes for CASSFWATSNQPQHF. The gene calls are TRBV7-2 and TRBJ1-5; D ambiguous. Trimming stripped 3 bases from V and 1 base from J, with 10 bases between. Germline values: CDR1 SGHTA, CDR2 FQGNSA. The CDR3 extends over 15 amino acids.

Many counts were recorded for this clonotype. This chain uses TRBV7-9 with TRBJ1-6; possibly TRBD1 for D (5 bases). V was trimmed by 5 bases and J by 11 bases, leaving 16 bases between them. The CDR3 spans 14 residues. Germline V gene lookup returns CDR1 SEHNR and CDR2 FQNEAQ (reference sequence). CDR3 nucleotide sequence: TGTGCCAGCAGCCAAGACAGACCAGGGACACCCCTCCACTTT. Protein: CASSQDRPGTPLHF.

This clonotype was seen ten or more times. The rearrangement uses TRBV5-1 and TRBJ2-5; TRBD1 is a possible D gene (6 bases). CDR1 is SGHRS, CDR2 YFSETQ, per germline. The V and J ends lost 5 bases and 5 bases respectively, with 13 bases between them. The CDR3 is 13 amino acids. CDR3 residues: CASRSRGRETQYF. In DNA form, the CDR3 reads TGCGCCAGCAGGTCCAGGGGTAGGGAGACCCAGTACTTC.

The V call is TRBV4-1, the J call TRBJ1-5; D may be TRBD1 (5 bases). The DNA end lines up better with TRBJ2-3; the J call may be wrong. Germline CDR1 and CDR2: MGHRA and YSYEKL. There are 14 residues in the CDR3. The CDR3 DNA is TGCGCCAGCAGCCAAGTTAAGGGGACAGATACGCAGTATTTT. This encodes CASSQVKGTDTQYF.

In this sample, this clonotype turned up many times. The DNA for the CDR3 is TGCAGTGCTAGAGATGGGAATCGACAGGAGGGCTACACCTTC. As protein: CSARDGNRQEGYTF. The V gene is TRBV20-1, the J gene TRBJ1-2; D possibly corresponds to TRBD1 (6 bases). Trimming shortened V by 0 bases and J by 8 bases, and 16 bases separated the two germline ends. This CDR3 region has 14 residues. CDR1 and CDR2 from the germline V gene are DFQATT and SNEGSKA (reference sequence).

The chain couples TRBV5-4 to TRBJ2-5, with D possibly being TRBD1 or TRBD2 (5 bases each). The V gene's germline CDR1 is SGHNT and CDR2 YYREEE (reference sequence). CDR3 length: 17 amino acids. V lost 4 bases and J 1 base, leaving 20 bases between the germline ends. CDR3 sequence reads: CASSQPGPLLPQETQYF. The CDR3 DNA reads as TGTGCCAGCAGCCAACCGGGACCCCTCCTCCCCCAAGAGACCCAGTACTTC.

V and J are TRBV6-2 or TRBV6-3 and TRBJ1-2; TRBD1 matches 9 bases. J lost 3 bases, V lost 2 bases, and 1 base had no gene match. CDR1 and CDR2 (germline): MNHEY, SVGEGT. The CDR3 length is 14 residues. The CDR3 nucleotides read TGTGCCAGCAGTTACGGGACAGGGCACTATGGCTACACCTTC. Amino acids: CASSYGTGHYGYTF.

The V call is TRBV29-1, the J call TRBJ1-1; 8 nucleotides align to TRBD1. CDR3 length: 13 residues. Looked up from germline, CDR1 is SQVTM and CDR2 is ANQGSEA. V trimming: 7 bases; J trimming: 3 bases; junction bases outside the gene matches: 7. The CDR3 here is CSAEQGGDTEAFF. The CDR3, as DNA: TGCAGCGCAGAACAGGGGGGGGACACTGAAGCTTTCTTT.

This clonotype was detected many times. The chain employs TRBV29-1 and TRBJ2-7; D may be TRBD1 (5 bases). This CDR3 comprises 11 residues. CDR1 SQVTM and CDR2 ANQGSEA come from the germline V gene. Trimming cost V 4 bases and J 3 bases, with 7 bases left between them. CDR3 coding DNA: TGCAGCGTTGCGCAGGGCTACGAGCAGTACTTC. It encodes CSVAQGYEQYF.

This chain joins TRBV29-1 and TRBJ2-7, with 7 bases aligning to TRBD2. CDR3 size: 15 residues. The germline gives CDR1 SQVTM, CDR2 ANQGSEA. The DNA of the CDR3 is TGCAACGTCGTGCGGGAGCTTGGACACTCCTACGAGCAGTACTTC. As protein: CNVVRELGHSYEQYF.

At least ten counts were recorded for this clonotype. The V and J genes are TRBV19 and TRBJ2-7; 14 bases map to TRBD2. The CDR3 runs to 15 residues. Germline V gives CDR1 LNHDA, CDR2 SQIVND (reference sequence). Trimming took 6 bases from V and 4 from J; bases not matched to a gene: 5. For the CDR3, the DNA is TGTGCCAGTAGCGACGGACTAGCGGGGGGATACGAGCAGTACTTC. Protein product: CASSDGLAGGYEQYF.

The V and J genes are TRBV6-6 and TRBJ1-1; no clear D gene. V dropped 11 bases and J dropped 0 bases, with 13 bases sitting between them. The V gene's germline CDR1 is MNHNY and CDR2 SVGAGI (reference sequence). The CDR3 extends over 13 amino acids. The CDR3 spells CAASQPVNTEAFF. Written as DNA, the CDR3 is TGTGCCGCTTCACAACCCGTGAACACTGAAGCTTTCTTT.

This clonotype was counted at least ten times. The chain recombines TRBV10-1 with TRBJ2-7; the D gene is possibly TRBD2 (6 bases). Per the germline V gene, CDR1 is WNHNN and CDR2 is SYGVQD (reference sequence). The CDR3 runs 16 residues. The V gene lost 3 bases and the J gene lost 2 bases, with 17 bases spanning the gap. The CDR3 nucleotides read TGCGCCAGCAGTGAATTCCTGGCGGGAAGCACCTACGAGCAGTACTTC. It yields the protein CASSEFLAGSTYEQYF.

This clonotype was seen many times. The chain's CDR3 is CASSKFNSYGYTF. The CDR3 region has the DNA TGTGCCAGTAGTAAATTCAACAGCTATGGCTACACCTTC. The V call is TRBV19, the J call TRBJ1-2, with D unclear. The germline gives CDR1 LNHDA, CDR2 SQIVND (reference sequence). This CDR3 has 13 residues. The V end was cut by 4 bases, the J end by 4 bases, with 10 bases between.

This sequence joins TRBV6-5 and TRBJ2-5; unclear D gene. Deletions cut 3 bases from V and 5 bases from J, with 10 bases between. From germline, CDR1 is MNHEY and CDR2 SVGAGI. The CDR3 contains 13 residues. The CDR3 nucleotides read TGTGCCAGCAGTTATGGCGAGGTGGAGACCCAGTACTTC. Amino acid sequence: CASSYGEVETQYF.

The chain carries TRBV5-1 and TRBJ1-3; perhaps TRBD1 as D (5 bases). The V gene lost 3 bases and the J gene lost 0 bases, with 10 bases spanning the gap. There are 15 residues in the CDR3. The germline V gene has CDR1 SGHRS and CDR2 YFSETQ. The CDR3 region has the DNA TGCGCCAGCAGCTGGGACGGAATCTCTGGAAACACCATATATTTT. It specifies CASSWDGISGNTIYF.

At least ten counts were recorded for this clonotype. This rearrangement joins TRBV12-3 or TRBV12-4 to TRBJ2-7, with TRBD1 as a possible D gene (5 bases). This CDR3 is built from 14 residues. V was pared by 4 bases and J by 1 base, with 11 bases between. In DNA, the CDR3 is TGTGCCAGCAGTTCCCAGGGCCTATCCTACGAGCAGTACTTC. Translating it yields CASSSQGLSYEQYF.

In the case of this clonotype: This clone may be a read error of a much larger clone one base away. No conserved phenylalanine or tryptophan is present at the end of the CDR3, so a read error is the likely explanation. This chain connects TRBV10-3 to TRBJ2-7; no firm D call. V gave up 5 bases and J gave up 0 bases, with 17 bases separating them. CDR1 ENHRY and CDR2 SYGVKD come from the germline V gene. This CDR3 comprises 16 residues. As DNA, the CDR3 is TGTGCCATCAGTCATGATAGGACCAGACTCTCCTACGAGCAGTACTCC. This sequence encodes CAISHDRTRLSYEQYS.

The sample holds many counts of this clonotype. The genes are TRBV11-2 and TRBJ2-7; 7 bases agree with TRBD1. V trimming: 1 base; J trimming: 4 bases; junction bases outside the gene matches: 7. Germline assignment: CDR1 SGHAT and CDR2 FQNNGV. CDR3 length equals 15 residues. In DNA form, the CDR3 reads TGTGCCAGCAGCTTAGGTCGAGGGGGCTATTACGAGCAGTACTTC. Translating gives CASSLGRGGYYEQYF.

This clonotype was seen ten or more times. The J gene is TRBJ2-5, the V gene TRBV2; possibly TRBD1 for D (6 bases). The ends were cut back, 3 bases at V and 5 bases at J, with 13 bases in the middle. The CDR3 covers 14 residues. In germline, CDR1 is SNHLY, CDR2 FYNNEI. The CDR3 DNA sequence: TGTGCCAGCAGTGAGAGACAGGCGTGGGAGACCCAGTACTTC. This encodes CASSERQAWETQYF.

This clonotype was seen at least ten times. This chain connects TRBV29-1 to TRBJ2-2; D unclear. The CDR3 has 16 residues. Germline CDR1 reads SQVTM; CDR2 reads ANQGSEA. V gave up 0 bases and J gave up 1 base, with 12 bases separating them. The CDR3 is CSVEDEQAQNTGELFF. CDR3 sequence (DNA): TGCAGCGTTGAAGACGAGCAGGCCCAGAACACCGGGGAGCTGTTTTTT.

In the case of this clonotype: A much larger clone is a single base away; this may be a read error. The CDR3 reads CDSSQGGVNTEAFF. CDR3 in DNA: TGCGACAGCAGCCAAGGAGGGGTGAACACTGAAGCTTTCTTT. V is TRBV7-2 and J is TRBJ1-1; the D gene is possibly TRBD1 (5 bases). This CDR3 has 14 amino acids. The V gene's germline CDR1 is SGHTA and CDR2 FQGNSA.

With respect to this clonotype: One end of the junction fails to match germline, which may point to a read error. The chain links TRBV7-2 to TRBJ2-5; 11 bases are a match to TRBD2. CDR3 size: 16 residues. Looked up from germline, CDR1 is SGHTA and CDR2 is FQGNSA. The CDR3 nucleotides are TGTGCCGGCAGGGGAAAGGGACTAGCGGTCCAAGAGACCCAGTACTTC. This gives the protein CAGRGKGLAVQETQYF.

V and J are TRBV6-6 and TRBJ1-2; TRBD1 aligns across 8 bases. Trimming at V came to 2 bases and at J to 0 bases, leaving 14 bases not matched to a gene. CDR1 and CDR2 (germline): MNHNY, SVGAGI (reference sequence). This CDR3 spans 19 amino acids. The CDR3 loop reads CASSYPNGQGSDSNYGYTF. CDR3 DNA: TGTGCCAGCAGTTACCCTAACGGACAGGGAAGTGATTCTAACTATGGCTACACCTTC.

This clonotype was observed at least ten times. The CDR3 is CASSLEGGRNYGYTF. CDR3 nucleotides: TGTGCCAGCAGCTTAGAGGGGGGGCGGAACTATGGCTACACCTTC. V usage is TRBV7-2 and J usage is TRBJ1-2; possible D gene TRBD1, 6 bases. The V gene lost 1 base and the J gene lost 2 bases, with 11 bases spanning the gap. The CDR3 has 15 amino acids. CDR1 and CDR2 from the germline V gene are SGHTA and FQGNSA.